This T cell receptor (beta chain) is drawn from a study of T cell changes during pregnancy in multiple sclerosis. Generated by immunoSEQ multiplex PCR, the TCRdb table keeps only in-frame clones and is missing some. Counted here are 50,000 or so clones, roughly 93% occurring once; the ten biggest clones make up around 1.9%. CDR1 and CDR2 from the germline V gene are LGHNA and YSLEER. The V gene lost 0 bases and the J gene lost 2 bases, with 8 bases spanning the gap. The CDR3 contains 16 residues. The TCR comes from a female donor with multiple sclerosis, enrolled in a pregnancy study. The rearrangement uses TRBV4-3 and TRBJ2-6; a weak D match, TRBD1 (6 bases). The input for sequencing was peripheral blood, taken in the second trimester of pregnancy. The CDR3 reads CASSQDEGAGANVLTF. As DNA, the CDR3 is TGCGCCAGCAGCCAAGATGAGGGGGCTGGGGCCAACGTCCTGACTTTC.